This T cell receptor beta chain was captured in a study of shared clonotypes between healthy human individuals. Study context: Aged between 18 and 49, the donors were a couple of women and three men.

Study findings and constraints: Sampling involved blood alone; tissue repertoires likely differ.

Into CD45RA+ naive and CD45RA-negative memory subsets, the CD4+ cells were split. Comments on this clone: The target antigen is unknown.

Generated by immunoSEQ multiplex PCR, the TCRdb table keeps only in-frame clones and is missing some. The table includes 2 million to 2.5 million clones, more than 85% detected once. The sequencing sample was made of naive CD4+ T cells from PBMCs. Specified subset: CD45RA+ positively selected. This clonotype originated in a man in his late teens or twenties in good health. Some clones in this sample may be carry-over from other donors' samples.

CDR3 in DNA: TGTGCCAGTAGTATGAGTGGGTCCTACGAGCAGTACTTC. Translation gives CASSMSGSYEQYF. The chain uses TRBV19 and TRBJ2-7, with unresolved D. This CDR3 is built from 13 residues. Trimming took off 3 bases at V and 1 base at J, with 7 bases between the two ends. The germline V gene has CDR1 LNHDA and CDR2 SQIVND (reference sequence).